The next 4 T cell receptor beta chains were all read from a single sample in a study of blood T cell repertoires in COVID-19. The table came from immunoSEQ multiplex PCR; TCRdb's copy has only in-frame clones and leaves some out. The sample consists of 120,000 to 150,000 clones, approximately 89% of them appearing once. What was sequenced was peripheral blood. These receptor sequences come from a human donor in a cohort sampled during active COVID-19.

CDR3 sequence (DNA): TGTGCCAGCAGTTCCGGACAGTCCCAGTACTTC. It codes for CASSSGQSQYF. The chain couples TRBV6-5 to TRBJ2-5; D might be TRBD1 (6 bases). V was clipped by 4 bases and J by 9 bases, with 9 bases between them. The CDR3 is made up of 11 amino acids. Looked up from germline, CDR1 is MNHEY and CDR2 is SVGAGI.

This sequence joins TRBV12-2 and TRBJ2-3; the D call of TRBD1 is as the table states it, not checked on the DNA. TRBV12-2 is a pseudogene. The CDR3 covers 12 residues. The DNA for the CDR3 is TGTGCAAGTCCTCCCGCAGCAGATACGCAGTATTTT. As protein: CASPPAADTQYF.

This sequence joins TRBV5-6 and TRBJ2-1; 7 nucleotides align to TRBD1. The CDR3 is 15 residues long. Unmatched junction bases numbered 2, after V lost 1 base and J lost 1 base. Germline CDR1 and CDR2: SGHDT and YYEEEE. The CDR3 sequence is CASSLNRGSYNEQFF. The CDR3 nucleotides are TGTGCCAGCAGCTTGAACAGGGGTTCCTACAATGAGCAGTTCTTC. Complete variable domain (other parts from reference TRBV5-6 and TRBJ2-1): DAGVTQSPTHLIKTRGQQVTLRCSPKSGHDTVSWYQQALGQGPQFIFQYYEEEERQRGNFPDRFSGHQFPNYSSELNVNALLLGDSALYLCASSLNRGSYNEQFFGPGTRLTVL.

In this sample, this clone turned up once. The CDR3 reads CASSLSFRGQGGYTF. The CDR3 DNA follows: TGTGCCAGCAGTTTATCGTTTAGAGGTCAAGGAGGCTACACCTTC. The rearrangement links TRBV27 to TRBJ1-2, with D unresolved. The CDR3 is made up of 15 amino acids. From germline, CDR1 is MNHEY and CDR2 SMNVEV (reference sequence). V lost 0 bases to trimming and J lost 8 bases, with 16 bases between them.